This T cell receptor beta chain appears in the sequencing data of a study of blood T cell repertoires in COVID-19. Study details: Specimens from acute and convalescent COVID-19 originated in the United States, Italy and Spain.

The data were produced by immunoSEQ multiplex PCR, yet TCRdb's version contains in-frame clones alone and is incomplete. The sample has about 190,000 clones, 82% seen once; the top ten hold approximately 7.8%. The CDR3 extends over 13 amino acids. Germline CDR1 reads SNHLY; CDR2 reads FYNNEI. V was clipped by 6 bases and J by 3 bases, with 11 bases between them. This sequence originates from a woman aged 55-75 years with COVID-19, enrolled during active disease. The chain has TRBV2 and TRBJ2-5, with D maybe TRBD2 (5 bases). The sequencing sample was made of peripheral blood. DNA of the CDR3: TGTGCCAGCAGCCGAGCGGCCGAAGAGACCCAGTACTTC. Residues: CASSRAAEETQYF.